This T cell receptor (beta chain) derives from a study of blood T cell repertoires in COVID-19 (dated by TCRdb to the early 2020s). A note on the overall study: Collaborator samples came from the United States, Italy and Spain and covered acute and convalescent phases of COVID-19. The material from the prospective study consisted of cDNA or gDNA derived from T cells, B-cell-depleted T cells, or PBMCs. Deeply sampled blood TCRbeta repertoires from subjects exposed to, actively infected with, or recovered from COVID-19 were included in the dataset. The repertoires were released in a freely available public database meant as a resource for research on the immune response to SARS-CoV-2. Samples were obtained from the ongoing ImmuneRACE study (first 160 participants) and from 1,200 or so subjects provided by 6 global collaborators. Sample metadata almost always included a de-identified subject ID, COVID-19 status, age in years and sex. HLA class I and class II types, where available, came from metadata supplied by the sample provider rather than from assay-based typing.

At one collaborating source in Seattle, patients were enrolled during active infection and were followed longitudinally through the course of disease. Collaborating institutions collected whole blood in K2EDTA tubes following their own protocols. For TCRbeta analysis, collaborator samples were shipped as frozen whole blood, as isolated PBMCs, or as DNA extracted from either sample type. TCRbeta CDR3 regions were amplified from genomic DNA using the immunoSEQ Assay, a bias-controlled multiplex PCR. The authors' analysis ran thus. Within the assay, amplification of reference gene primers was used to estimate how many nucleated cells each sample contained. To quantify the absolute abundance of each unique TCRbeta CDR3 rearrangement, sequence reads were collapsed and filtered. For each sample, productive Simpson clonality was calculated as the square root of Simpson's diversity index across productive rearrangements. The table comes from immuneACCESS by way of TCRdb, which keeps in-frame sequences with V and J called. Part of the clones is missing from these tables; in studies checked, under half for an unresolved V gene and the rest for unknown reasons. That table is the source of V, J and clone size, and D and trimming were worked out from the DNA. In this sample the table shows roughly 150,000 clones, approximately 91% of which occur a single time. The ten largest clones capture approximately 5% of the sample.

Relative to germline, V is 1 base shorter and J is 0 bases shorter, with 13 bases between their ends. Taken from the germline V gene, the CDR1 and CDR2 loops are SGHVS and FQNEAQ. Reading from cysteine to phenylalanine, the CDR3 counts 16 amino acids. Just CDR3 DNA is preserved here, 48 bases in frame from base 1. General study outcomes and caveats: The amount of clinical and demographic metadata varied by source and participant and was provided uncurated.

Remarks on this clone: Its cognate antigen has yet to be identified. No clone much larger than this one lies a single base away; base qualities are absent.

Sequenced input: peripheral blood. The sequence was obtained from a man aged 18 to 29 with COVID-19, enrolled during active disease. Rearrangement joined TRBV7-8 to TRBJ2-7, with the D gene call left open. The nucleotide sequence reads as follows: TGTGCCAGCAGCTTAGAATCGTCCACGAGCTCCTACGAGCAGTACTTC. Its amino acids are CASSLESSTSSYEQYF. Supplemented by the reference TRBV7-8 and TRBJ2-7 proteins around the CDR3, the complete variable domain is GAGVSQSPRYKVAKRGQDVALRCDPISGHVSLFWYQQALGQGPEFLTYFQNEAQLDKSGLPSDRFFAERPEGSVSTLKIQRTQQEDSAVYLCASSLESSTSSYEQYFGPGTRLTVT.